This is a list of T cell receptor beta chains from one sample in a study of STAT5B mutations in CD4+ large granular lymphocyte leukemia. Sequenced by immunoSEQ multiplex PCR; TCRdb stores in-frame clones only, minus some. Here the sample spans fewer than 5,000 clones, about four fifths being singletons. Source material: PBMCs. The receptors were sampled from a man aged 65 to 85 with CD4+ T-cell large granular lymphocyte leukemia. The CDR3 runs from the conserved cysteine through the conserved F or W. Some rows mark clone size as missing; the rest say once, few, many or name a class of expanded clone.

size,V,J,CDR3
once,TRBV28,TRBJ2-7,CASSSVPPRTSGDEQYF
-,TRBV7-6,TRBJ1-2,CASSSGTGRVGSYGYTF
-,TRBV2,TRBJ1-4,CASTPPGWDNEKLFF
-,TRBV6-6,TRBJ2-7,CASSYPPGLILYEQYF
-,TRBV6-5,TRBJ1-4,CASSYTTGVGNEKLFF
-,TRBV7-2,TRBJ2-2,CASSLEQGKAGELFF
-,TRBV30,TRBJ1-1,CAWSVNSANTEAFF
few,TRBV4-2,TRBJ2-7,CASRPDAGARYEQYF
-,TRBV14,TRBJ1-6,CASSPLTANNSPLHF
-,TRBV10-1,TRBJ2-3,CASSESGTSGPLHTDTQYF
-,TRBV11-1,TRBJ2-5,CASSLSGVGEETQYF
-,TRBV19,TRBJ2-1,CASKDPGRSLEQFF
few,TRBV5-1,TRBJ2-2,CASSAGTSSSGELFF
-,TRBV15,TRBJ2-5,CATSRDLDSTSQETQYF
-,TRBV19,TRBJ2-3,CASSMSRGADTQYF
-,TRBV27,TRBJ2-5,CASSSQTGYQETQYF
-,TRBV6-5,TRBJ2-7,CASSPSWGGLYEQYF
-,TRBV7-6,TRBJ1-5,CASSLGLGSQPQHF
-,TRBV30,TRBJ2-4,CAWSSYDRGIQYF
-,TRBV5-1,TRBJ2-5,CASSLVVAGQETQYF
-,TRBV5-1,TRBJ1-4,CASSTTNEKLFF
once,TRBV27,TRBJ2-2,CASNNGQGLGGGELFF
few,TRBV11-2,TRBJ2-2,CASSADRVTGELFF
-,TRBV7-9,TRBJ1-4,CASSSSEKLFF
-,TRBV7-2,TRBJ1-4,CASSLGINEKLFF
-,TRBV5-6,TRBJ2-3,CASSWLPGQVTDTQYF
-,TRBV27,TRBJ2-1,CASSPGRQNEQFF
-,TRBV11-2,TRBJ2-2,CASSSYRTGNTGELFF
-,TRBV28,TRBJ1-4,CASLHRVNEKLFF
-,TRBV29-1,TRBJ1-1,CSVYSGLNTEAFF
-,TRBV25-1,TRBJ2-1,CASRRTNEQFF
-,TRBV5-4,TRBJ2-5,CASSYPAGLGGETQYF
-,TRBV5-1,TRBJ2-2,CASSGSQGPGELFF
-,TRBV29-1,TRBJ2-7,CSVVLGTGSYEQYF
-,TRBV5-1,TRBJ2-5,CASSPGHGLTPQETQYF
few,TRBV27,TRBJ1-2,CASSSRGGEGYTF
large,TRBV7-2,TRBJ2-1,CASSSIAGVNEQFF
-,TRBV11-2,TRBJ1-1,CASSLAGGDTEAFF
-,TRBV29-1,TRBJ2-5,CSVEEPNGTQYF
few,TRBV19,TRBJ2-5,CASSIVGRETQYF
-,TRBV2,TRBJ2-3,CASGRTSGIKDTQYF
once,TRBV5-6,TRBJ2-1,CASSLDRGDEQFF
-,TRBV11-2,TRBJ2-7,CASSSPQLAGSYEQYF
-,TRBV2,TRBJ2-1,CASSEGSGGSAYNEQFF
-,TRBV23-1,TRBJ2-5,CASSQSAGRGVETQYF
-,TRBV21-1,TRBJ2-1,CASSKWTSGTSAEQFF
-,TRBV11-2,TRBJ2-1,CASSLQPGSSSNEQFF